This T cell receptor beta chain was documented in a study of CXCR3-negative and CXCR3-positive naive CD8 T cells. Study-level findings and limits: More hydrophobic TRB CDR3s occurred in CXCR3-positive than in CXCR3-negative naive cells.

A remark on this clonotype: Its antigen remains unidentified.

The libraries of TRB cDNA were prepared using 5' RACE with UMI labels. TCRdb reprocessed the 5' RACE reads, with one entry per CDR3 protein and no DNA. This sample contains around 120,000 distinct CDR3 sequences. Per CD8+ T cell subset, triplicate sorts of 300,000 cells each were done. Source material: naive CXCR3+ CD8+ T cells from blood. Subset defined: CD45RO-CCR7+CD27+CD95- naive CD8+ T cells expressing CXCR3 (TNR3+). The origin of this receptor is a human donor in good health. Some clones in this sample may be carry-over from other donors' samples.

CDR3 amino acids: CASSPELGQGSEQYF. This chain connects TRBV18 to TRBJ2-7; with no DNA, the TCRdb D assignment of TRBD1 cannot be verified. Germline CDR1 and CDR2: KGHSH and LQKENI. CDR3 length: 15 residues.